This TCR beta chain was found in a study of monozygotic twins with inflammatory bowel disease. The CDR3 loop spans 14 amino acids. Germline V gene sequence: CDR1 MNHEY, CDR2 SMNVEV (reference sequence). Template switching added UMIs carrying a 6-nucleotide sample barcode. From the 5' RACE reads, TCRdb lists one entry per CDR3 protein and no DNA. With 160,000 or so distinct CDR3 sequences in the sample, the ten largest clones hold 2.4%. The TCR comes from a human donor with ulcerative colitis or Crohn's disease, or a healthy co-twin of an affected twin (not recorded which). The chain carries TRBV27 and TRBJ1-4; TCRdb's D call, TRBD1, is unchecked because there is no DNA. Specimen: blood. The CDR3 reads CASSQGQGLQKLFF.